This entry lists 28 T cell receptor beta chains sequenced from one sample in a study of CD8+CD57+ T cells in acquired aplastic anemia. According to the study, genomic DNA was the template for TCR beta VDJ and CDR3 profiling. TCRdb analysed the reads with MiXCR anew, one entry per CDR3 protein. The data contain 250,000 to 300,000 distinct CDR3 sequences, around 60% of them singletons. The material sequenced was sorted CD4+, CD8+, or CD8+CD57+ T cells (not recorded which) from PBMCs. The receptor set was obtained from a human donor with severe aplastic anemia or a healthy control (not recorded which).

This clonotype was seen many times. The genes are TRBV11-1 and TRBJ2-5, with 7 bases that match TRBD1. The CDR3 runs 16 residues. Germline V gene lookup returns CDR1 SGHAT and CDR2 FQDESV (reference sequence). With 4 bases clipped from V and 0 bases from J, the junction kept 8 bases outside the gene matches. CDR3: CASSSFKQGYQETQYF. The CDR3 DNA follows: TGTGCCAGCAGCTCTTTTAAACAGGGGTACCAAGAGACCCAGTACTTC.

This clonotype has a count of ten or more. The gene calls are TRBV7-2 and TRBJ2-7; maybe TRBD1 (5 bases). With 1 base removed from V and 6 bases from J, the gap between germline ends came to 10 bases. Germline V gene data show CDR1 as SGHTA and CDR2 as FQGNSA. There are 13 residues in the CDR3. The CDR3 loop reads CASSLVQGREQYF. DNA for the CDR3: TGTGCCAGCAGCTTAGTTCAGGGCCGCGAGCAGTACTTC.

Of note for this clonotype: Because the CDR3 is missing its conserved closing phenylalanine or tryptophan, this is likely a read error. This chain joins TRBV9 and TRBJ2-5; TRBD1 might be the D (7 bases). V gave up 0 bases and J gave up 5 bases, with 11 bases separating them. Germline V lookup: CDR1 SGDLS, CDR2 YYNGEE. CDR3 length: 14 amino acids. The CDR3 spells CASSVEGAGETQYL. CDR3 in DNA: TGTGCCAGCAGCGTAGAGGGGGCGGGGGAGACCCAGTACCTC.

This clonotype has only one observation. The chain is built from TRBV6-1 and TRBJ2-7, with D perhaps TRBD1 or TRBD2 (6 bases each). V lost 6 bases to trimming and J lost 2 bases, with 20 bases between them. Germline CDR1 reads MNHNS; CDR2 reads SASEGT. CDR3 length: 16 residues. CDR3 protein: CASSQEGGDTTYEQYF. CDR3 DNA: TGTGCCAGCAGCCAAGAAGGAGGGGACACGACCTACGAGCAGTACTTC.

This clonotype was recorded many times. This sequence joins TRBV6-1 and TRBJ1-1; D not resolved. Trimming cost V 6 bases and J 1 base, with 9 bases left between them. The CDR3 is 13 residues long. Per germline, CDR1 MNHNS and CDR2 SASEGT. The CDR3 sequence is CASRGRQNTEAFF. The CDR3 DNA is TGTGCCAGCAGAGGGAGACAGAACACTGAAGCTTTCTTT.

The rearrangement joins TRBV19 to TRBJ2-7; D is ambiguous. The CDR3 loop spans 12 amino acids. Trimming left V 0 bases short and J 3 bases short, with 3 bases between. Germline CDR1 reads LNHDA; CDR2 reads SQIVND (reference sequence). This CDR3 reads CASSIDSYEQYF. CDR3 in DNA: TGTGCCAGTAGTATAGATAGCTACGAGCAGTACTTC.

The sample holds many counts of this clonotype. The genes are TRBV4-3 and TRBJ2-3; 13 bases match TRBD2. This CDR3 spans 18 amino acids. CDR1 and CDR2 from the germline V gene are LGHNA and YSLEER. V was clipped by 4 bases and J by 4 bases; unmatched bases: 11. The CDR3 DNA follows: TGCGCCAGCAGCCTCTGGACTAGCGGGGGATCGGGGTCAGATACGCAGTATTTT. This encodes CASSLWTSGGSGSDTQYF.

In this sample, this clonotype turned up many times. The chain has TRBV7-8 and TRBJ1-1; perhaps TRBD1 as D (6 bases). Germline V CDR1 and CDR2: SGHVS, FQNEAQ. This CDR3 region has 14 residues. Deletions cut 5 bases from V and 2 bases from J, with 12 bases between. DNA of the CDR3: TGTGCCAGCAGCGTCAGGGGAACAAACACTGAAGCTTTCTTT. Protein: CASSVRGTNTEAFF.

This chain connects TRBV24-1 to TRBJ1-2; 8 nucleotides align to TRBD1. Unmatched junction bases numbered 9, after V lost 3 bases and J lost 7 bases. This CDR3 comprises 15 residues. Germline V gene lookup returns CDR1 KGHDR and CDR2 SFDVKD. The CDR3 DNA reads TGTGCCACCAGTGATACAGCGGACAGGGTCGCTGGCTACACCTTC. Translation: CATSDTADRVAGYTF.

V is TRBV28 and J is TRBJ2-7; D is unclear. CDR1 MDHEN and CDR2 SYDVKM come from the germline V gene. V shed 2 bases and J shed 3 bases, with 23 bases lying between them. The CDR3 covers 18 residues. The CDR3 DNA follows: TGTGCCAGCAGTTTACAGGATGGACGGGCAGGTTCACTCTACGAGCAGTACTTC. It encodes CASSLQDGRAGSLYEQYF.

V gene TRBV27 combines with J gene TRBJ2-1, with D possibly called TRBD1 or TRBD2 (6 bases each). V was pared by 5 bases and J by 3 bases, with 14 bases between. The CDR3 has 15 residues. The V gene's germline CDR1 is MNHEY and CDR2 SMNVEV (reference sequence). DNA for the CDR3: TGTGCCAGCAGTGAGGGGGTAGCGGACTACAATGAGCAGTTCTTC. As protein: CASSEGVADYNEQFF.

A few counts support this clonotype. V gene TRBV24-1 combines with J gene TRBJ2-1; 10 nucleotides agree with TRBD2. Germline V gives CDR1 KGHDR, CDR2 SFDVKD. J gave up 0 bases and V 4 bases, and 2 bases lay outside the gene matches. The CDR3 consists of 16 residues. DNA of the CDR3: TGTGCCACCAGTGAATCTAGCGGGGGCTCCTACAATGAGCAGTTCTTC. This encodes CATSESSGGSYNEQFF.

In the case of this clonotype: The junction departs from the called germline gene at one end, perhaps through a read error. The chain recombines TRBV15 with TRBJ1-2, with D perhaps TRBD1 (6 bases). The V gene's germline CDR1 is LNHNV and CDR2 YYDKDF (reference sequence). This CDR3 has 18 residues. DNA of the CDR3: TGTGCCACCAGCATCCGCGGGACAAATGATTATCACAACTATGGCTACACCTTT. The encoded protein is CATSIRGTNDYHNYGYTF.

This clonotype appeared once. The rearrangement joins TRBV5-4 to TRBJ2-7, with TRBD2 matching over 12 bases. CDR1 and CDR2 (germline): SGHNT, YYREEE (reference sequence). This CDR3 comprises 16 residues. V gave up 4 bases and J gave up 0 bases; unmatched junction bases: 5. The CDR3, as DNA: TGTGCCAGCAGCGTCGGACTAGCGGGGCACTCCTACGAGCAGTACTTC. Amino acid sequence: CASSVGLAGHSYEQYF.

In this sample, this clonotype turned up many times. This CDR3 reads CASSFIHGYTF. The CDR3 DNA reads TGTGCCAGCAGCTTTATCCATGGCTACACCTTC. V gene TRBV7-2 combines with J gene TRBJ1-2; D is unresolved. Trimming shortened V by 3 bases and J by 6 bases, and 5 bases separated the two germline ends. This CDR3 contains 11 residues. Germline V lookup: CDR1 SGHTA, CDR2 FQGNSA.

The chain combines TRBV20-1 with TRBJ1-6; 7 bases map to TRBD1. V shed 2 bases, J shed 9 bases, and the junction held 16 bases outside the gene matches. This CDR3 is built from 17 residues. The V gene's germline CDR1 is DFQATT and CDR2 SNEGSKA (reference sequence). CDR3 amino acids: CSARPFTGGQISSPLHF. CDR3 bases: TGCAGTGCTAGACCATTTACGGGGGGACAGATTAGTTCACCCCTCCACTTT.

This chain uses TRBV20-1 with TRBJ1-6; possibly TRBD1 for D (5 bases). CDR1 and CDR2 from the germline V gene are DFQATT and SNEGSKA (reference sequence). The CDR3 length is 12 residues. The V gene lost 4 bases and the J gene lost 10 bases, with 11 bases spanning the gap. The CDR3 sequence: CSAKVKGSPLHF. CDR3 sequence (DNA): TGCAGTGCTAAGGTCAAGGGGTCACCCCTCCACTTT.

The chain employs TRBV15 and TRBJ1-5; 10 nucleotides match TRBD1. Losses at the gene ends were 0 bases for V and 6 bases for J; bases not matched to a gene: 11. The germline V gene encodes CDR1 LNHNV and CDR2 YYDKDF (reference sequence). The CDR3 has 18 residues. The CDR3 loop is CATSRDRAGQGSTQPQHF. The CDR3 nucleotides are TGTGCCACCAGCAGAGATCGGGCGGGACAGGGGTCGACTCAGCCCCAGCATTTT.

As to this clonotype: A much larger clone differs from this one at a single base, so this may be a read error. The chain has TRBV10-3 and TRBJ1-1, with D perhaps matching TRBD1 (5 bases). The CDR3 length is 12 residues. V lost 3 bases and J lost 10, with 12 bases in between. The V gene's germline CDR1 is ENHRY and CDR2 SYGVKD. The CDR3, as DNA: TGTGCCATCAGTGAAGTGGGGGGGGGAGCTTTCTTT. Its translation: CAISEVGGGAFF.

This clonotype is labeled as medium-sized. The chain recombines TRBV15 with TRBJ1-2; 7 bases fit TRBD1. Germline CDR1 LNHNV, CDR2 YYDKDF (reference sequence). The ends lost 0 bases at V and 4 bases at J; junction bases unmatched: 8. CDR3 length equals 16 residues. The CDR3 loop reads CATSRDRDRVGYGYTF. The CDR3 DNA follows: TGTGCCACCAGCAGAGATCGAGACAGGGTTGGCTATGGCTACACCTTC.

This clonotype was detected only a few times. The rearrangement joins TRBV20-1 to TRBJ1-1, with 7 positions matching TRBD1. The germline V gene encodes CDR1 DFQATT and CDR2 SNEGSKA (reference sequence). This CDR3 is 17 amino acids long. V lost 0 bases to trimming and J lost 0 bases; unmatched junction nucleotides: 10. The CDR3 bases are TGCAGTGCTAGAGACCGGGACAGAGGTTTCATGAACACTGAAGCTTTCTTT. As protein: CSARDRDRGFMNTEAFF.

This clonotype was seen just once. The chain combines TRBV5-4 with TRBJ2-1; 12 bases are shared with TRBD2. CDR1 and CDR2 (germline): SGHNT, YYREEE (reference sequence). CDR3 length: 13 amino acids. V was clipped by 8 bases and J by 10 bases; unmatched bases: 7. CDR3: CASGLAGFYEQFF. The CDR3 DNA reads TGTGCCAGTGGACTAGCGGGGTTCTACGAGCAGTTCTTC.

For this clonotype: Germline is not matched at one junction end, which may reflect a read error. The genes are TRBV29-1 and TRBJ1-1; D is undetermined. Germline values: CDR1 SQVTM, CDR2 ANQGSEA. The CDR3 sequence is 10 residues long. The CDR3 is CSVAPSLHGF. DNA for the CDR3: TGCAGCGTGGCCCCGTCCCTTCACGGTTTT.

V usage is TRBV30 and J usage is TRBJ1-1; D is perhaps TRBD1 (5 bases). Trimming left V 1 base short and J 5 bases short, with 14 bases between. Germline loops: CDR1 GTSNPN, CDR2 SVGIG (reference sequence). This CDR3 contains 14 residues. The CDR3 nucleotides are TGTGCCTGGAGTGGCACAGGCTCGGGGACTGAAGCTTTCTTT. Its protein is CAWSGTGSGTEAFF.

This clonotype was counted many times. This chain connects TRBV19 to TRBJ1-5, with TRBD1 identical over 7 bases. This CDR3 comprises 15 residues. CDR1 and CDR2 (germline): LNHDA, SQIVND (reference sequence). V gave up 8 bases and J gave up 6 bases; unmatched junction bases: 13. The CDR3 loop is CASSTLAQGSQPQHF. The CDR3 DNA follows: TGTGCCAGTTCAACTTTGGCACAGGGGTCTCAGCCCCAGCATTTT.

This sequence joins TRBV27 and TRBJ1-1; the D gene is possibly TRBD1 (5 bases). The length of the CDR3 is 14 residues. The ends were cut back, 5 bases at V and 0 bases at J, with 10 bases in the middle. Germline CDR1 is MNHEY and CDR2 is SMNVEV (reference sequence). The CDR3 DNA follows: TGTGCCAGCAGTGGCGGGACTTTGAACACTGAAGCTTTCTTT. Translation gives CASSGGTLNTEAFF.

This clonotype appeared many times. The V call is TRBV7-8, the J call TRBJ1-2; a possible D gene is TRBD1 (5 bases). Germline-derived CDR1 and CDR2 are SGHVS and FQNEAQ. CDR3 length: 15 amino acids. Deletions cut 4 bases from V and 6 bases from J, with 18 bases between. The CDR3 nucleotides are TGTGCCAGCAGCTGGGGGTCGAAAGGGGAAGATGGCTACACCTTC. Protein product: CASSWGSKGEDGYTF.

The V gene is TRBV25-1, the J gene TRBJ1-2; D uncertain. The CDR3 runs to 13 residues. Germline CDR1 reads MGHDK; CDR2 reads SYGVNS. V was trimmed by 4 bases and J by 8 bases, leaving 14 bases between them. The DNA for the CDR3 is TGTGCCAGCAGTGCACGAGACCTGGGCGGCTACACCTTC. It is translated as CASSARDLGGYTF.